These 9 T cell receptor beta chains share one sample of origin, sequenced in a study of T cell responses to AZD1222 COVID-19 vaccine. Measured with immunoSEQ multiplex PCR; TCRdb has only the in-frame clones, and not every one. The repertoire has 140,000 to 150,000 clones, around 90% of them found once; the top ten carry under 7%. This material consisted of peripheral blood, taken 28 days after the second dose of the MenACWY control vaccine. Every receptor here comes from an adult who received the MenACWY meningococcal vaccine as a control.

The CDR3 region is CASSQSGTGPYNEQFF. The CDR3 region has the DNA TGCGCCAGCAGCCAGTCCGGGACAGGGCCCTACAATGAGCAGTTCTTC. The chain combines TRBV4-3 with TRBJ2-1, with 9 bases aligning to TRBD1. Looked up from germline, CDR1 is LGHNA and CDR2 is YSLEER. V dropped 3 bases and J dropped 2; count of bases not matched to a gene: 5. This CDR3 comprises 16 residues.

This sequence joins TRBV14 and TRBJ1-1, with D possibly TRBD1 on 5 matching bases. The CDR3 has 14 residues. V was pared by 1 base and J by 1 base, with 7 bases between. CDR1 is SGHDN and CDR2 is FVKESK in the germline V gene. DNA of the CDR3: TGTGCCAGCAGCCAAGGGGGGTGGAACACTGAAGCTTTCTTT. It yields the protein CASSQGGWNTEAFF.

In its sample, this clone was seen once. This CDR3 is CAWSDDRANTEAFF. For the CDR3, the DNA is TGTGCCTGGAGCGATGACAGGGCGAACACTGAAGCTTTCTTT. The genes are TRBV30 and TRBJ1-1; 7 nucleotides line up with TRBD1. This CDR3 is 14 amino acids long. V was clipped by 3 bases and J by 1 base; unmatched bases: 5. In germline, CDR1 is GTSNPN, CDR2 SVGIG (reference sequence).

This clone was recorded only once. The rearrangement joins TRBV15 to TRBJ2-5, with 7 bases that match TRBD2. Trimming took 3 bases from V and 3 from J; bases not matched to a gene: 4. Germline V gene data show CDR1 as LNHNV and CDR2 as YYDKDF (reference sequence). The CDR3 length is 14 residues. The CDR3 here is CATSRGGGEETQYF. The CDR3, as DNA: TGTGCCACCAGCAGGGGCGGGGGAGAAGAGACCCAGTACTTC. Using reference TRBV15 and TRBJ2-5 for the parts outside the CDR3, the full variable domain is DAMVIQNPRYQVTQFGKPVTLSCSQTLNHNVMYWYQQKSSQAPKLLFHYYDKDFNNEADTPDNFQSRRPNTSFCFLDIRSPGLGDTAMYLCATSRGGGEETQYFGPGTRLLVL.

V gene TRBV15 combines with J gene TRBJ2-1, with a tentative D call TRBD2 (6 bases). This CDR3 is built from 15 residues. Deletions cut 4 bases from V and 2 bases from J, with 12 bases between. Germline V CDR1 and CDR2: LNHNV, YYDKDF (reference sequence). CDR3 sequence: CATSNSSEAYNEQFF. The CDR3 region has the DNA TGTGCCACCAGCAACTCTAGCGAGGCCTACAATGAGCAGTTCTTC. The full variable domain, its missing parts supplied by reference TRBV15 and TRBJ2-1, is DAMVIQNPRYQVTQFGKPVTLSCSQTLNHNVMYWYQQKSSQAPKLLFHYYDKDFNNEADTPDNFQSRRPNTSFCFLDIRSPGLGDTAMYLCATSNSSEAYNEQFFGPGTRLTVL.

This chain joins TRBV30 and TRBJ1-6; TRBD1 matches at 9 bases. The V gene end was trimmed by 4 bases and the J gene end by 3 bases; junction bases not matched to a gene: 19. The CDR3 is 20 residues long. The germline V gene has CDR1 GTSNPN and CDR2 SVGIG (reference sequence). The CDR3, as DNA: TGTGCCTGGAACTGGACTCCCGGGACAGGGATTAGGAACTATAATTCACCCCTCCACTTT. It is translated as CAWNWTPGTGIRNYNSPLHF.

The chain combines TRBV19 with TRBJ1-4; D gene ambiguous. The V gene lost 5 bases and the J gene lost 6 bases, with 16 bases spanning the gap. The CDR3 covers 15 residues. Germline loops: CDR1 LNHDA, CDR2 SQIVND (reference sequence). CDR3 coding DNA: TGTGCCAGTAGTGTTGACATTTTAAGGGATGAAAAACTGTTTTTT. Residues: CASSVDILRDEKLFF.

This clone was seen once. V usage is TRBV9 and J usage is TRBJ2-2; TRBD2 aligns across 7 bases. V lost 0 bases and J lost 8; bases outside the gene matches: 7. The length of the CDR3 is 15 residues. The germline V gene has CDR1 SGDLS and CDR2 YYNGEE. The CDR3 DNA follows: TGTGCCAGCAGCGTAGGTGGTCTGGGACTAGGGGAGCTGTTTTTT. It translates to CASSVGGLGLGELFF.

V gene TRBV6-5 combines with J gene TRBJ1-5; D unclear. Germline-derived CDR1 and CDR2 are MNHEY and SVGAGI. The V end was cut by 5 bases, the J end by 3 bases, with 5 bases between. The CDR3 extends over 12 amino acids. CDR3 coding DNA: TGTGCCAGCAGTCCTAACAATCAGCCCCAGCATTTT. As protein: CASSPNNQPQHF.